The clone carrying this TCR beta chain was detected only once. Repertoires were generated with immunoSEQ multiplex PCR, while TCRdb's copy carries only in-frame clones and drops some. The sample consists of 250,000 or so clones, approximately 90% of them appearing once. CDR1 is DFQATT and CDR2 is SNEGSKA in the germline V gene (reference sequence). The CDR3 spans 10 residues. This sample was included in a study of blood T cell repertoires in COVID-19. The receptor was derived from a middle-aged woman who had recovered from COVID-19. The sequenced sample was peripheral blood. The chain is built from TRBV20-1 and TRBJ1-2; maybe TRBD1 (6 bases). In nucleotides, the CDR3 is TGCAGCGGGGGGCCCGGAGGCTACACCTTC. As protein: CSGGPGGYTF.